The next 17 T cell receptor beta chains were all read from a single sample in a study of T cell responses to AZD1222 COVID-19 vaccine. Some clones are missing from TCRdb's copy, which holds only in-frame ones; the method was immunoSEQ multiplex PCR. The sample has about 120,000 clones; around nine tenths are singletons. The starting material was peripheral blood, obtained on day 0 of AZD1222 vaccination. The receptors stem from an adult in good health.

The gene calls are TRBV5-1 and TRBJ1-2; 7 bases fit TRBD1. This CDR3 is built from 16 residues. Germline V CDR1 and CDR2: SGHRS, YFSETQ. V was pared by 4 bases and J by 6 bases, with 15 bases of the junction left unmatched. As DNA, the CDR3 is TGCGCCAGCAGCCTAGGACAGGTCGGGGCATTGGATGGCTACACCTTC. This gives the protein CASSLGQVGALDGYTF.

V gene TRBV10-3 combines with J gene TRBJ1-4; no clear D gene. V gave up 2 bases and J gave up 8 bases, with 6 bases separating them. This CDR3 has 12 residues. The germline V gene has CDR1 ENHRY and CDR2 SYGVKD. The CDR3 nucleotides are TGTGCCATCAGTGAGATGGGGGAAAAACTGTTTTTT. It translates to CAISEMGEKLFF.

This clone was detected only once. This chain connects TRBV3-1 (or the pseudogene TRBV3-2) to TRBJ1-5, with 7 bases identical to TRBD1. The V gene's germline CDR1 is LGHDT and CDR2 YNNKEL (reference sequence). V lost 1 base, J lost 3 bases, and 3 bases stayed unmatched. This CDR3 is built from 15 residues. The CDR3 DNA reads TGTGCCAGCAGCCAAGGACAGGGCTACAATCAGCCCCAGCATTTT. Amino acid sequence: CASSQGQGYNQPQHF.

The chain carries TRBV2 and TRBJ2-2, with D perhaps TRBD1 (6 bases). CDR3 size: 16 residues. Germline V lookup: CDR1 SNHLY, CDR2 FYNNEI. The ends were cut back, 4 bases at V and 1 base at J, with 13 bases in the middle. In DNA form, the CDR3 reads TGTGCCAGCAGTGTTCAGGGGCAGTTGAACACCGGGGAGCTGTTTTTT. Translation gives CASSVQGQLNTGELFF. The variable domain in full, with the rest retrieved from reference TRBV2 and TRBJ2-2, is EPEVTQTPSHQVTQMGQEVILRCVPISNHLYFYWYRQILGQKVEFLVSFYNNEISEKSEIFDDQFSVERPDGSNFTLKIRSTKLEDSAMYFCASSVQGQLNTGELFFGEGSRLTVL.

This clone was seen once. The J gene is TRBJ1-2, the V gene TRBV12-3 or TRBV12-4, with D perhaps matching TRBD1 (5 bases). Between the trimmed V and J ends, which lost 6 bases and 14 bases, there was a span of 22 bases. The CDR3 length is 13 residues. The chain's CDR3 is CASSPGLLFVGTF. CDR3 DNA: TGTGCCAGCAGCCCGGGACTCCTTTTCGTAGGGACCTTC.

The chain carries TRBV19 and TRBJ1-1, with a tentative D call TRBD1 (5 bases). This CDR3 has 13 residues. Looked up from germline, CDR1 is LNHDA and CDR2 is SQIVND (reference sequence). Trimming removed 7 bases from V and 4 bases from J, with 13 bases in between. Here the CDR3 DNA reads TGTGCCAGTACCTCACCAGGGATCACTGAAGCTTTCTTT. Residues: CASTSPGITEAFF.

The chain is built from TRBV4-3 and TRBJ1-1; possibly TRBD1 for D (6 bases). Looked up from germline, CDR1 is LGHNA and CDR2 is YSLEER. The ends were cut back, 0 bases at V and 1 base at J, with 9 bases in the middle. The CDR3 runs 15 residues. DNA of the CDR3: TGCGCCAGCAGCCAAGATGGGACAACGAACACTGAAGCTTTCTTT. This encodes CASSQDGTTNTEAFF.

V is TRBV4-1 and J is TRBJ2-2; unclear D gene. In germline, CDR1 is MGHRA, CDR2 YSYEKL. The CDR3 spans 12 residues. Trimming pared 5 bases from V and 2 bases from J, leaving 3 bases between. The CDR3 spells CASSFNTGELFF. In DNA, the CDR3 is TGCGCCAGCAGCTTTAACACCGGGGAGCTGTTTTTT.

J is TRBJ2-7 and V is TRBV7-2; D gene ambiguous. Trimming pared 6 bases from V and 1 base from J, leaving 10 bases between. There are 13 residues in the CDR3. The germline V gene encodes CDR1 SGHTA and CDR2 FQGNSA. The CDR3 loop is CASRTTPSYEQYF. CDR3 coding DNA: TGTGCCAGCAGGACGACGCCTTCCTACGAGCAGTACTTC.

In this sample, this clone turned up once. The V and J genes are TRBV7-9 and TRBJ2-7, with TRBD1 as a possible D gene (5 bases). The V gene's germline CDR1 is SEHNR and CDR2 FQNEAQ (reference sequence). Trimming shortened V by 5 bases and J by 0 bases, and 11 bases separated the two germline ends. This CDR3 is 14 amino acids long. CDR3 amino acids: CASSPRDASYEQYF. The CDR3 nucleotides read TGTGCCAGCAGCCCCAGGGATGCCTCCTACGAGCAGTACTTC.

The chain combines TRBV11-2 with TRBJ1-2, with D perhaps matching TRBD1 (6 bases). V lost 3 bases to trimming and J lost 4 bases, with 12 bases between them. The CDR3 extends over 14 amino acids. CDR1 is SGHAT and CDR2 is FQNNGV in the germline V gene. The CDR3 DNA sequence: TGTGCCAGCAGCTTGCCAGGGGACCCCTATGGCTACACCTTC. It specifies CASSLPGDPYGYTF.

This clone occurred a few times. The sample has other DNA sequences that encode this CDR3 too. This chain uses TRBV6-5 with TRBJ1-5; D not resolved. This CDR3 contains 13 residues. The germline CDR1 and CDR2 sequences are MNHEY and SVGAGI. V was shortened by 0 bases and J by 3 bases, with 3 bases between the two germline ends. This CDR3 is CASSYSNNQPQHF. The CDR3 bases are TGTGCCAGCAGTTACTCGAACAATCAGCCCCAGCATTTT.

A single count supports this clone. This sequence joins TRBV12-3 or TRBV12-4 and TRBJ1-3, with D perhaps matching TRBD1 (5 bases). There are 13 residues in the CDR3. Trimming took 4 bases from V and 10 from J, leaving 14 bases between them. The CDR3 region has the DNA TGTGCCAGCAGTTATCTAGGGGAAGGGACCATATATTTT. Translating gives CASSYLGEGTIYF.

This clone has only one observation. CDR3 nucleotides: TGTGCCAGCAGCCACGCATACGAGCAGTACTTC. Protein: CASSHAYEQYF. The gene calls are TRBV4-2 and TRBJ2-7; D gene unclear. V gave up 3 bases and J gave up 4 bases, with 4 bases separating them. Germline CDR1 reads LGHNA; CDR2 reads YNFKEQ. The CDR3 has 11 residues.

The rearrangement uses TRBV5-8 and TRBJ1-2, with TRBD1 matching 10 bases. Germline V lookup: CDR1 SGHTS, CDR2 YDEGEE. V lost 0 bases and J lost 3; bases outside the gene matches: 2. The CDR3 has 15 amino acids. The CDR3: CASSLAGTGDYGYTF. CDR3 sequence (DNA): TGTGCCAGCAGCTTGGCTGGGACAGGGGACTATGGCTACACCTTC.

V and J are TRBV28 and TRBJ1-3; D not resolved. This CDR3 has 14 amino acids. Germline V gene sequence: CDR1 MDHEN, CDR2 SYDVKM. With 5 bases removed from V and 6 bases from J, the gap between germline ends came to 14 bases. CDR3 nucleotides: TGTGCCAGCAGTGGCCACCCACCCACAAACACCATATATTTT. This codes for CASSGHPPTNTIYF. The full variable domain, its missing parts supplied by reference TRBV28 and TRBJ1-3, is DVKVTQSSRYLVKRTGEKVFLECVQDMDHENMFWYRQDPGLGLRLIYFSYDVKMKEKGDIPEGYSVSREKKERFSLILESASTNQTSMYLCASSGHPPTNTIYFGEGSWLTVV.

The chain employs TRBV25-1 and TRBJ1-1, with TRBD1 matching over 10 bases. The CDR3 contains 14 residues. J was trimmed by 1 base and V by 4 bases; bases with no gene match: 0. Germline assignment: CDR1 MGHDK and CDR2 SYGVNS. The CDR3 DNA reads TGTGCCAGCAGTGGGGACAGGGGGAACACTGAAGCTTTCTTT. Residues: CASSGDRGNTEAFF.